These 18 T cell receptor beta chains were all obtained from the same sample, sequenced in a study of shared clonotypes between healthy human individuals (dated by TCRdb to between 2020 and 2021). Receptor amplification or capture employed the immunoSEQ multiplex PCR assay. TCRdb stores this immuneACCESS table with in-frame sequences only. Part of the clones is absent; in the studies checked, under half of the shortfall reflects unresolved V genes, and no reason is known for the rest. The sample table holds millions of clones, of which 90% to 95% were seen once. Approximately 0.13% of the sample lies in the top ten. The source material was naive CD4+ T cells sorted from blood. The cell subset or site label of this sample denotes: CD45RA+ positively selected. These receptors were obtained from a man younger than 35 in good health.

In nucleotides, the CDR3 is TGTGCCATCAGTGATGGGGGTAGCAATCAGCCCCAGCATTTT. Its translation is CAISDGGSNQPQHF. The J gene is TRBJ1-5, the V gene TRBV10-3, with D possibly matching TRBD1 (5 bases). Germline V lookup: CDR1 ENHRY, CDR2 SYGVKD. The CDR3 extends over 14 amino acids. Trimming removed 3 bases at V and 0 bases at J, with 6 bases between.

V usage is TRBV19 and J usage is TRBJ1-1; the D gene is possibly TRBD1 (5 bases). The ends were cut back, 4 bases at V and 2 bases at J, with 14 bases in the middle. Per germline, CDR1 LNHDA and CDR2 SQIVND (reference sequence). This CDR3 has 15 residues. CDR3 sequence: CASSRPQGVNTEAFF. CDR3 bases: TGTGCCAGTAGTAGGCCTCAGGGCGTCAACACTGAAGCTTTCTTT.

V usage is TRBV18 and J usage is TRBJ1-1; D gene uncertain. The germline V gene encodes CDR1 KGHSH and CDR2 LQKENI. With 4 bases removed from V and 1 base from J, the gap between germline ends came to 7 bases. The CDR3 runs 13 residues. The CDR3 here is CASSRLQNTEAFF. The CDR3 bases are TGTGCCAGCTCACGTTTGCAGAACACTGAAGCTTTCTTT.

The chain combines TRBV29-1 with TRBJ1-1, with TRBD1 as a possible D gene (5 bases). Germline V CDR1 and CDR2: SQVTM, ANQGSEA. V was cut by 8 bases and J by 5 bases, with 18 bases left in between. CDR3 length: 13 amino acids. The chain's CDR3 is CSTLQGDRTEAFF. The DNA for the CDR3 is TGCAGCACTTTACAAGGGGATCGGACTGAAGCTTTCTTT.

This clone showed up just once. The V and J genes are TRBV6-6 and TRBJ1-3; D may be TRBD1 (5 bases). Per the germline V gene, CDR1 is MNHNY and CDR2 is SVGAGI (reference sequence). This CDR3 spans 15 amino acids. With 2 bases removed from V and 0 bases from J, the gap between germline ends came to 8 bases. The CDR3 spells CASSYGASSGNTIYF. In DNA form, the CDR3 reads TGTGCCAGCAGTTACGGGGCTTCCTCTGGAAACACCATATATTTT.

The CDR3 coding sequence is TGCGCCAGCAGCTTCCGGGACAGTAAAGAGACCCAGTACTTC. Protein: CASSFRDSKETQYF. This chain uses TRBV5-1 with TRBJ2-5; 7 bases agree with TRBD1. The CDR3 consists of 14 residues. Germline CDR1 is SGHRS and CDR2 is YFSETQ. V was clipped by 2 bases and J by 3 bases; unmatched bases: 4.

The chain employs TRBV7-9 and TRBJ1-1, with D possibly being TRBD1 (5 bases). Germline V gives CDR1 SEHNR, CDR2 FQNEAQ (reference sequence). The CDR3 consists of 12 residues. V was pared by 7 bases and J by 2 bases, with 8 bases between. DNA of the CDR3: TGTGCCAGCACTACAGGTAACACTGAAGCTTTCTTT. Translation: CASTTGNTEAFF.

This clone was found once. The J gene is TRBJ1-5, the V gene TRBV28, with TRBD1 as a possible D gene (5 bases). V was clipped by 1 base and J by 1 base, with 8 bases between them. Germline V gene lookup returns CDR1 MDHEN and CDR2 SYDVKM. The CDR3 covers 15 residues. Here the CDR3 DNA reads TGTGCCAGCAGTTTATTGGCAGGGAGCAATCAGCCCCAGCATTTT. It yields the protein CASSLLAGSNQPQHF.

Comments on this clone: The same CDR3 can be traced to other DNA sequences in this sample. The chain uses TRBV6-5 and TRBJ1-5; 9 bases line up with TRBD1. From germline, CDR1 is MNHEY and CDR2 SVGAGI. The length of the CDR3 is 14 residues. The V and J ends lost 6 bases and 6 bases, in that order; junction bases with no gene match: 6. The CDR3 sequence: CASSPTGGFQPQHF. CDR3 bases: TGTGCCAGCAGCCCTACAGGGGGCTTTCAGCCCCAGCATTTT.

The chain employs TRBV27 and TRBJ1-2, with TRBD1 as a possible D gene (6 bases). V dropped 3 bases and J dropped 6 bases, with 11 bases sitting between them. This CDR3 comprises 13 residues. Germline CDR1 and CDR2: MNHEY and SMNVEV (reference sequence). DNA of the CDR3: TGTGCCAGCAGTTTCCTAGGGGGGGATGGCTACACCTTC. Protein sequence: CASSFLGGDGYTF.

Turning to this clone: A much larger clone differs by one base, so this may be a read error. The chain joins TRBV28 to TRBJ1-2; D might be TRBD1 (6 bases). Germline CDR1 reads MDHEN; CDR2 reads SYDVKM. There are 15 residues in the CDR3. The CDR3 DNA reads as TGTGCCGGCAGCACACCAGGGGACTCCTTCTATGGCTACACCTTC. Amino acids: CAGSTPGDSFYGYTF.

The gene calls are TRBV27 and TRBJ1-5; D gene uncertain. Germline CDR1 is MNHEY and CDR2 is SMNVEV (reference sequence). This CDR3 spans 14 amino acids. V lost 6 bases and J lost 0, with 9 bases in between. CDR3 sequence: CASRSVSSNQPQHF. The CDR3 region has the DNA TGTGCCAGCAGATCGGTCTCTAGCAATCAGCCCCAGCATTTT.

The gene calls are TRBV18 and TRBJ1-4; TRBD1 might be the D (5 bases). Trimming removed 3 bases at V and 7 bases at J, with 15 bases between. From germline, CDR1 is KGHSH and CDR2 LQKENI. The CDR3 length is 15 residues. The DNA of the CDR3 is TGTGCCAGCTCACCGGCTGCCGGGGGACCTGAAAAACTGTTTTTT. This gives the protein CASSPAAGGPEKLFF.

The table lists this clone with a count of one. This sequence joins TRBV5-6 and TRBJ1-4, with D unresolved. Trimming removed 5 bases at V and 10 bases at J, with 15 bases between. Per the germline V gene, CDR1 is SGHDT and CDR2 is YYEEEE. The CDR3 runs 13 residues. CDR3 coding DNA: TGTGCCAGCAGATCCACCCCAGAAGGAAAACTGTTTTTT. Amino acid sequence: CASRSTPEGKLFF. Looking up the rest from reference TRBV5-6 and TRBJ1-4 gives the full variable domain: DAGVTQSPTHLIKTRGQQVTLRCSPKSGHDTVSWYQQALGQGPQFIFQYYEEEERQRGNFPDRFSGHQFPNYSSELNVNALLLGDSALYLCASRSTPEGKLFFGSGTQLSVL.

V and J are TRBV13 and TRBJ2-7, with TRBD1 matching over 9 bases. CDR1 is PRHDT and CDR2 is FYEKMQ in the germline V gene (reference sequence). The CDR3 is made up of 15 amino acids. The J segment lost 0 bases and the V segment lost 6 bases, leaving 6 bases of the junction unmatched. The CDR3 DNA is TGTGCCAGCAGGTTCCGGGGACAGGGCTCCTACGAGCAGTACTTC. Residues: CASRFRGQGSYEQYF.

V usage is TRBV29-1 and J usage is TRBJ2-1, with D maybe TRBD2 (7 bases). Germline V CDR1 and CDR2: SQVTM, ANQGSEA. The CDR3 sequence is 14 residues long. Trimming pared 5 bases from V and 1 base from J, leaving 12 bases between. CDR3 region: CSVTGGASYNEQFF. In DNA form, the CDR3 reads TGCAGCGTTACGGGGGGCGCGTCCTACAATGAGCAGTTCTTC.

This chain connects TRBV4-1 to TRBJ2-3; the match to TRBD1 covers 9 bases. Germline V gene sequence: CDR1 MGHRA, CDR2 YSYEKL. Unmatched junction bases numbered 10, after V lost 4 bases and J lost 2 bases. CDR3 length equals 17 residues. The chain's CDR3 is CASSRPGQGLLTDTQYF. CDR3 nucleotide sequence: TGCGCCAGCAGCCGCCCTGGACAGGGGCTCCTCACAGATACGCAGTATTTT.

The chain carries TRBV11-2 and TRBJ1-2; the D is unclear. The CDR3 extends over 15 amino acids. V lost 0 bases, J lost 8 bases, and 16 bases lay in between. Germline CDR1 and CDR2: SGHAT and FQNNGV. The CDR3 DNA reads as TGTGCCAGCAGCTTAGATCGGGCAGGTTTGGTCGGCTACACCTTC. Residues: CASSLDRAGLVGYTF. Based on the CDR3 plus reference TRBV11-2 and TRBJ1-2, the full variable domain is EAGVAQSPRYKIIEKRQSVAFWCNPISGHATLYWYQQILGQGPKLLIQFQNNGVVDDSQLPKDRFSAERLKGVDSTLKIQPAKLEDSAVYLCASSLDRAGLVGYTFGSGTRLTVV.